The 19 T cell receptor beta chains presented below share a single source sample, sequenced in a study of T cell responses to AZD1222 COVID-19 vaccine (dated by TCRdb to the early 2020s). The library was generated by the immunoSEQ multiplex PCR assay. The table comes from immuneACCESS by way of TCRdb, which keeps in-frame sequences with V and J called. Part of the clones is missing from these tables; in studies checked, under half for an unresolved V gene and the rest for unknown reasons. This sample has 150,000 to 200,000 clones in its table, and approximately 91% of those were observed once. Of the sample, 1% to 1.5% is held by the ten largest clones. This specimen's time point label, interpreted: about 28 days (+/-7) after the second vaccine dose. The sequences come from peripheral blood, collected 28 days after the second AZD1222 dose. Receptors originate from an adult who received the AZD1222 COVID-19 vaccine.

V usage is TRBV4-2 and J usage is TRBJ1-1, with 7 bases identical to TRBD1. The CDR3 sequence is 16 residues long. From germline, CDR1 is LGHNA and CDR2 YNFKEQ. J was trimmed by 1 base and V by 4 bases; bases with no gene match: 9. In nucleotides, the CDR3 is TGTGCCAGCAGCCCTTCAGGGGGGCAAAAGAACACTGAAGCTTTCTTT. This codes for CASSPSGGQKNTEAFF.

V and J are TRBV5-8 and TRBJ1-2, with TRBD1 matching over 8 bases. V was pared by 6 bases and J by 4 bases, with 8 bases of the junction left unmatched. The CDR3 runs to 14 residues. CDR1 and CDR2 (germline): SGHTS, YDEGEE. For the CDR3, the DNA is TGTGCCAGCAACCTGACAGGGGTAGGCTATGGCTACACCTTC. Residues: CASNLTGVGYGYTF.

V and J are TRBV10-1 and TRBJ1-2; maybe TRBD1 (5 bases). Trimming cost V 1 base and J 4 bases, with 10 bases left between them. Per germline, CDR1 WNHNN and CDR2 SYGVQD (reference sequence). This CDR3 has 14 amino acids. CDR3 protein: CASSEYRDGYGYTF. CDR3 bases: TGCGCCAGCAGTGAGTATCGGGACGGCTATGGCTACACCTTC.

The rearrangement links TRBV28 to TRBJ1-1; TRBD1 matches at 8 bases. Trimming at V came to 6 bases and at J to 7 bases, leaving 10 bases not matched to a gene. The CDR3 loop spans 14 amino acids. In germline, CDR1 is MDHEN, CDR2 SYDVKM. The chain's CDR3 is CASSHPGTGLEAFF. The CDR3, as DNA: TGTGCCAGCAGCCACCCAGGGACAGGCCTTGAAGCTTTCTTT.

This clone was counted a single time. The rearrangement joins TRBV7-2 to TRBJ2-7; 8 bases line up with TRBD1. This CDR3 is 15 amino acids long. Trimming took 2 bases from V and 1 from J; bases not matched to a gene: 4. Germline assignment: CDR1 SGHTA and CDR2 FQGNSA. The DNA of the CDR3 is TGTGCCAGCAGCTTATCCGGGACAGGATCCTACGAGCAGTACTTC. Protein: CASSLSGTGSYEQYF.

The chain carries TRBV12-3 or TRBV12-4 and TRBJ1-1; D gene uncertain. The CDR3 runs to 12 residues. Deletions cut 1 base from V and 8 bases from J, with 8 bases between. CDR3 bases: TGTGCCAGCAGTTTAGGGTCGGGGGAAGCTTTCTTT. Protein product: CASSLGSGEAFF.

V gene TRBV6-5 combines with J gene TRBJ2-7, with D tentatively TRBD1 or TRBD2 (6 bases each). CDR1 and CDR2 (germline): MNHEY, SVGAGI. There are 13 residues in the CDR3. Deletions cut 8 bases from V and 2 bases from J, with 13 bases between. The CDR3 DNA is TGTGCCAGCGGGAGGACAGTAACCTACGAGCAGTACTTC. It translates to CASGRTVTYEQYF.

About this clone: One junction end does not reproduce the germline sequence, and a read error may be involved. The chain joins TRBV14 to TRBJ2-4; D is possibly TRBD1 or TRBD2 (5 bases each). Germline lookup yields CDR1 SGHDN and CDR2 FVKESK. The CDR3 is 16 amino acids. CDR3 in amino acids: CASSQDWGKGLDLRHF. In nucleotides, the CDR3 is TGTGCCAGCAGCCAAGATTGGGGGAAGGGGCTGGATTTACGGCACTTC.

The gene calls are TRBV4-2 and TRBJ2-1, with 8 nucleotides matching TRBD2. J lost 8 bases, V lost 2 bases, and 11 bases had no gene match. Germline-derived CDR1 and CDR2 are LGHNA and YNFKEQ. CDR3 size: 16 residues. The CDR3 spells CASSQNLAGFIHEQFF. CDR3 nucleotides: TGTGCCAGCAGCCAAAACTTAGCGGGGTTCATCCATGAGCAGTTCTTC.

V usage is TRBV6-5 and J usage is TRBJ2-5; D remains unclear. CDR3 length: 13 residues. CDR1 is MNHEY, CDR2 SVGAGI, per germline. V shed 2 bases and J shed 2 bases, with 6 bases lying between them. The CDR3 here is CASSYGEQETQYF. The CDR3 DNA reads TGTGCCAGCAGTTACGGGGAACAAGAGACCCAGTACTTC.

The CDR3 DNA follows: TGTGCCAGCAGCTTATTGCCGGGGGACGAGCAGTACTTC. This encodes CASSLLPGDEQYF. V usage is TRBV7-9 and J usage is TRBJ2-7, with TRBD2 as a possible D gene (6 bases). Trimming removed 2 bases from V and 5 bases from J, with 10 bases in between. Germline assignment: CDR1 SEHNR and CDR2 FQNEAQ (reference sequence). This CDR3 has 13 amino acids.

The rearrangement links TRBV6-5 to TRBJ1-1; the D gene is possibly TRBD1 (5 bases). V was pared by 2 bases and J by 2 bases, with 9 bases between. This CDR3 region has 14 residues. Germline V lookup: CDR1 MNHEY, CDR2 SVGAGI. CDR3 sequence: CASSYRGENTEAFF. CDR3 bases: TGTGCCAGCAGTTACAGAGGGGAAAACACTGAAGCTTTCTTT.

This clone was detected only once. CDR3 in DNA: TGTGCCAGCAGGGAGGGGACAATCCCCCTCAATGAGCAGTTCTTC. It encodes CASREGTIPLNEQFF. J is TRBJ2-1 and V is TRBV2; either TRBD1 or TRBD2 may supply D (6 bases each). Trimming pared 6 bases from V and 6 bases from J, leaving 18 bases between. The germline CDR1 and CDR2 sequences are SNHLY and FYNNEI. The CDR3 is made up of 15 amino acids. Looking up the rest from reference TRBV2 and TRBJ2-1 gives the full variable domain: EPEVTQTPSHQVTQMGQEVILRCVPISNHLYFYWYRQILGQKVEFLVSFYNNEISEKSEIFDDQFSVERPDGSNFTLKIRSTKLEDSAMYFCASREGTIPLNEQFFGPGTRLTVL.

This rearrangement joins TRBV5-4 to TRBJ2-1; D may be TRBD2 (6 bases). The V gene lost 3 bases and the J gene lost 8 bases, with 18 bases spanning the gap. The V gene's germline CDR1 is SGHNT and CDR2 YYREEE (reference sequence). The CDR3 extends over 15 amino acids. In DNA, the CDR3 is TGTGCCAGCAGCTCCCCGGATTTAGCGGCGGATGAGCAGTTCTTC. Translation: CASSSPDLAADEQFF.

This clone turned up a few times. The chain uses TRBV5-8 and TRBJ2-2; the match to TRBD2 covers 16 bases. The CDR3 totals 19 residues. Germline V gives CDR1 SGHTS, CDR2 YDEGEE. V gave up 2 bases and J gave up 5 bases; unmatched junction bases: 9. CDR3 DNA sequence: TGTGCCAGCAGCTTAACAACGGGACTAGCGGGAGGGAGGACCGGGGAGCTGTTTTTT. Encoded protein: CASSLTTGLAGGRTGELFF.

Only one count was recorded for this clone. The chain combines TRBV2 with TRBJ2-7, with D perhaps being TRBD1 or TRBD2 (5 bases each). In germline, CDR1 is SNHLY, CDR2 FYNNEI. The V gene lost 3 bases and the J gene lost 5 bases, with 17 bases spanning the gap. This CDR3 spans 15 amino acids. CDR3 loop: CASSDWDRSLNEQYF. The CDR3 DNA sequence: TGTGCCAGCAGTGACTGGGACCGTTCCTTGAACGAGCAGTACTTC.

This rearrangement joins TRBV7-2 to TRBJ1-1, with no clear D. The V end was cut by 6 bases, the J end by 1 base, with 15 bases between. This CDR3 is 15 amino acids long. Germline V gene lookup returns CDR1 SGHTA and CDR2 FQGNSA. The CDR3 DNA is TGTGCCAGCAGGCCTCTTCTGGCCCCGAACACTGAAGCTTTCTTT. Its protein is CASRPLLAPNTEAFF.

J is TRBJ2-1 and V is TRBV10-3, with 13 positions matching TRBD2. The CDR3 covers 15 residues. Looked up from germline, CDR1 is ENHRY and CDR2 is SYGVKD. V shed 3 bases and J 9 bases; nucleotides not matched to a gene: 5. CDR3 sequence (DNA): TGTGCCATCAGTGACGGACTAGCGGGAGCCACTGAGCAGTTCTTC. As protein: CAISDGLAGATEQFF.

This rearrangement joins TRBV4-1 to TRBJ1-2, with D uncertain. With 0 bases removed from V and 5 bases from J, the gap between germline ends came to 10 bases. Germline V CDR1 and CDR2: MGHRA, YSYEKL. The CDR3 has 14 residues. The CDR3 DNA reads TGCGCCAGCAGCCAAGACGCGGAAACTTATGGCTACACCTTC. Protein product: CASSQDAETYGYTF.